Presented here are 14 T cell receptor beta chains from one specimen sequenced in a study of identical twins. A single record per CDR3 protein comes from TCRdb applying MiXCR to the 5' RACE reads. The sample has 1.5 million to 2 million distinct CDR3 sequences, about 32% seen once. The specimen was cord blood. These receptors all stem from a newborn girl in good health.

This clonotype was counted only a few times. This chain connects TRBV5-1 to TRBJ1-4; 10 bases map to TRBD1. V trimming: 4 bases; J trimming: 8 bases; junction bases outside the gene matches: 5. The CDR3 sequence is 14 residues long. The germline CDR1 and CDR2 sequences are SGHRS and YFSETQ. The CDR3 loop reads CASSARDRGEKLFF. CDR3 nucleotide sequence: TGCGCCAGCAGCGCCCGGGACAGGGGCGAAAAACTGTTTTTT.

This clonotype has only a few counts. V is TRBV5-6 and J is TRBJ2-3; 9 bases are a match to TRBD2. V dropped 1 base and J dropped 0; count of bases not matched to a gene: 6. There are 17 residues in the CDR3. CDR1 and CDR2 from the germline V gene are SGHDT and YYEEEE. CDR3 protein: CASSLFASGTSTDTQYF. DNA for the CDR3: TGTGCCAGCAGCTTGTTTGCTAGCGGGACTAGCACAGATACGCAGTATTTT.

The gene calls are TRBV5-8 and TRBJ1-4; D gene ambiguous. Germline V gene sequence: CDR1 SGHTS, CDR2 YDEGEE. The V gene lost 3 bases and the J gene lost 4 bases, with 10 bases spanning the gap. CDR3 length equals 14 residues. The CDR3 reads CASSSLHLNEKLFF. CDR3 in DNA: TGTGCCAGCAGCTCCCTGCATCTTAATGAAAAACTGTTTTTT.

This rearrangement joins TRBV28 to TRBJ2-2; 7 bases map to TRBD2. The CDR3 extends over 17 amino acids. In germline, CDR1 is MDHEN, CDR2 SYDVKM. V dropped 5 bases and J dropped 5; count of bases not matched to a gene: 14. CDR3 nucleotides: TGTGCCAGCAGTCTCATCCAGCGCGGGAGAGGGACCGGGGAGCTGTTTTTT. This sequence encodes CASSLIQRGRGTGELFF.

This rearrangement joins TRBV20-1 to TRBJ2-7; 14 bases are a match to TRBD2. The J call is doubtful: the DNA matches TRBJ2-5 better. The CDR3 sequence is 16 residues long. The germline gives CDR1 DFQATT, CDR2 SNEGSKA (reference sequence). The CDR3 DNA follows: TGCAGTGCTAGAGGCGGGACTAGCGGGAGATGGGAGACCCAGTACTTC. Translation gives CSARGGTSGRWETQYF.

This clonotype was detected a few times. The CDR3: CASSLSTLSTDTQYF. CDR3 bases: TGTGCCAGCAGTTTGAGTACCCTGAGCACAGATACGCAGTATTTT. The chain carries TRBV12-3 or TRBV12-4 and TRBJ2-3; D unresolved. Between the trimmed V and J ends, which lost 3 bases and 0 bases, there was a span of 10 bases. The CDR3 length is 15 residues.

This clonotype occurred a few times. CDR3 DNA: TGCGCCAGCAGCTTGGACCGGGGGCCCTCCTACGAGCAGTACTTC. Translation: CASSLDRGPSYEQYF. The chain uses TRBV5-1 and TRBJ2-7; either TRBD1 or TRBD2 may fit D (6 bases each). V was pared by 0 bases and J by 0 bases, with 10 bases between. This CDR3 region has 15 residues. The germline gives CDR1 SGHRS, CDR2 YFSETQ. The full variable domain, rest sourced from reference TRBV5-1 and TRBJ2-7, is KAGVTQTPRYLIKTRGQQVTLSCSPISGHRSVSWYQQTPGQGLQFLFEYFSETQRNKGNFPGRFSGRQFSNSRSEMNVSTLELGDSALYLCASSLDRGPSYEQYFGPGTRLTVT.

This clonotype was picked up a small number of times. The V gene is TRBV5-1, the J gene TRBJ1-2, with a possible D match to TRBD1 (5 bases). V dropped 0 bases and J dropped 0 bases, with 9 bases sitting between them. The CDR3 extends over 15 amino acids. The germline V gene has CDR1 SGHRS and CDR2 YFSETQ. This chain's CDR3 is CASSLGQLTNYGYTF. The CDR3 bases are TGCGCCAGCAGCTTGGGACAGCTGACTAACTATGGCTACACCTTC.

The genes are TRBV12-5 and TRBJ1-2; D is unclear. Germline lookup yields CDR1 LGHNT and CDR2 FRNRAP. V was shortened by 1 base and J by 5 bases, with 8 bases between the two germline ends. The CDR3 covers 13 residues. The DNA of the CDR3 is TGTGCTAGTGGTTTGGGTGGGCGGTATGGCTACACCTTC. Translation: CASGLGGRYGYTF.

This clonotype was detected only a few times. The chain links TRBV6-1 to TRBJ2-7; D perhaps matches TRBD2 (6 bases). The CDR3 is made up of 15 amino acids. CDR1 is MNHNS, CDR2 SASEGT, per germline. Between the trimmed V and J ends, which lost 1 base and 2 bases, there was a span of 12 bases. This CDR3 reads CASSEGNGSPYEQYF. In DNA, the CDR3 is TGTGCCAGCAGTGAAGGAAACGGGAGCCCCTACGAGCAGTACTTC.

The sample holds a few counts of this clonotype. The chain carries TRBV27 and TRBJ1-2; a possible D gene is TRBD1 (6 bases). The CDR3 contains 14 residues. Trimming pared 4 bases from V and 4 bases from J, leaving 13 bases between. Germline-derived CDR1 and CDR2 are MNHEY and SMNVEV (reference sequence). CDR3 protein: CASSYAGAGYGYTF. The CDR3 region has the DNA TGTGCCAGCAGTTATGCAGGGGCAGGCTATGGCTACACCTTC.

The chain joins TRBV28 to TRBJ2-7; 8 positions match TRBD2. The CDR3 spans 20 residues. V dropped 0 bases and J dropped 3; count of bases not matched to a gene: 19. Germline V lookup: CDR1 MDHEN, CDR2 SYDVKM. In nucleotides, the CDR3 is TGTGCCAGCAGTTTATGGAAAGGGACGGAGGGACTAGGGATGTTCTACGAGCAGTACTTC. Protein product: CASSLWKGTEGLGMFYEQYF.

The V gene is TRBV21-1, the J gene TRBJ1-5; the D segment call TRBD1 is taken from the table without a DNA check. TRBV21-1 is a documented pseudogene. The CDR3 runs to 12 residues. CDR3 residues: CASSKAGEPQHF. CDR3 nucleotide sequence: TGTGCCAGCAGCAAAGCAGGGGAACCCCAGCATTTT.

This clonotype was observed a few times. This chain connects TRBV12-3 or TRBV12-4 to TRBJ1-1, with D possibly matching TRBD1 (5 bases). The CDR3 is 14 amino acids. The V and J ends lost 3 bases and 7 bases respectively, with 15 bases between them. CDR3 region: CASSLGVGLGEAFF. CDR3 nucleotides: TGTGCCAGCAGTTTGGGGGTAGGGTTGGGTGAAGCTTTCTTT.